These T cell receptor beta chains were read from a single sample in a study of shared clonotypes between healthy human individuals. Assay: immunoSEQ multiplex PCR; the TCRdb copy retains only in-frame clones and omits some. The table includes around 200,000 clones, approximately 70% detected once. Input material: memory CD4+ T cells sorted from blood. These TCRs come from a man under 40 in good health. The CDR3 runs from the conserved cysteine through the conserved F or W. A D gene is named only where the DNA matches it firmly. Size tells how often a clone was seen (once, few, many) or the class of an expanded clone, and some rows leave it out.

cdr3_length: 13
clone_size: .
j_call: TRBJ2-3
v_call: TRBV5-8
d_call: .
cdr3_nt: TGTGCCAGCAGCGTTCCGTCTACAGATACGCAGTATTTT
cdr3_aa: CASSVPSTDTQYF

cdr3_length: 13
clone_size: many
j_call: TRBJ2-1
v_call: TRBV5-1
d_call: .
cdr3_nt: TGCGCCAGCAGCTTGAGGCGGGACTCCGAGCAGTTCTTC
cdr3_aa: CASSLRRDSEQFF

cdr3_length: 15
clone_size: .
j_call: TRBJ2-1
v_call: TRBV27
d_call: .
cdr3_nt: TGTGCCAGCAGAGGGCTAGCCGGGATGCGGGATGAGCAGTTCTTC
cdr3_aa: CASRGLAGMRDEQFF

cdr3_length: 13
clone_size: .
j_call: TRBJ1-3
v_call: TRBV28
d_call: .
cdr3_nt: TGTGCCAGCAGCCTCTCTGTCTCGCACACCATATATTTT
cdr3_aa: CASSLSVSHTIYF

cdr3_length: 16
clone_size: .
j_call: TRBJ2-2
v_call: TRBV10-2
d_call: TRBD2
cdr3_nt: TGCGCCAGCAGTGCGACTAGCGGAAGTGGGACCGGGGAGCTGTTTTTT
cdr3_aa: CASSATSGSGTGELFF

cdr3_length: 16
clone_size: .
j_call: TRBJ2-3
v_call: TRBV6-5
d_call: TRBD2
cdr3_nt: TGTGCCAGCAGTTCTAGACTAGCGGGAGGCACAGATACGCAGTATTTT
cdr3_aa: CASSSRLAGGTDTQYF

cdr3_length: 14
clone_size: .
j_call: TRBJ1-4
v_call: TRBV2
d_call: TRBD1
cdr3_nt: TGTGCCAGCAGTCTGGGACAGGGCTATGGAAAACTGTTTTTT
cdr3_aa: CASSLGQGYGKLFF

cdr3_length: 17
clone_size: once
j_call: TRBJ2-3
v_call: TRBV7-2
d_call: TRBD2
cdr3_nt: TGTGCCAGCAGCTTAGAAGTCGCGGGAGGGTTCACAGATACGCAGTATTTT
cdr3_aa: CASSLEVAGGFTDTQYF

cdr3_length: 18
clone_size: .
j_call: TRBJ2-5
v_call: TRBV5-1
d_call: TRBD2
cdr3_nt: TGCGCCAGCAGCTTGGCCGGGGGGACTAGCGGGACTAGAGAGACCCAGTACTTC
cdr3_aa: CASSLAGGTSGTRETQYF

cdr3_length: 13
clone_size: few
j_call: TRBJ2-4
v_call: TRBV7-9
d_call: TRBD1
cdr3_nt: TGTGCCAGCAGCACAGGGGGAAGAAACATTCAGTACTTC
cdr3_aa: CASSTGGRNIQYF

cdr3_length: 14
clone_size: few
j_call: TRBJ1-4
v_call: TRBV18
d_call: .
cdr3_nt: TGTGCCAGCTCACAAACAGCAACTAATGAAAAACTGTTTTTT
cdr3_aa: CASSQTATNEKLFF

cdr3_length: 15
clone_size: .
j_call: TRBJ2-3
v_call: TRBV14
d_call: TRBD1
cdr3_nt: TGTGCCAGCAGCCCCAGGGGGCGTATGTTAGATACGCAGTATTTT
cdr3_aa: CASSPRGRMLDTQYF

cdr3_length: 12
clone_size: .
j_call: TRBJ2-1
v_call: TRBV7-2
d_call: .
cdr3_nt: TGTGCCAGCACTGGGGCGGGCAATGAGCAGTTCTTC
cdr3_aa: CASTGAGNEQFF

cdr3_length: 15
clone_size: .
j_call: TRBJ1-5
v_call: TRBV9
d_call: .
cdr3_nt: TGTGCCAGCAGCGTCGGAGGCAGGGGCAATCAGCCCCAGCATTTT
cdr3_aa: CASSVGGRGNQPQHF

cdr3_length: 15
clone_size: .
j_call: TRBJ1-2
v_call: TRBV28
d_call: .
cdr3_nt: TGTGCCAGCAGCCCCCGGGGCGCGGGGAACTATGGCTACACCTTC
cdr3_aa: CASSPRGAGNYGYTF

cdr3_length: 16
clone_size: .
j_call: TRBJ2-2
v_call: TRBV7-2
d_call: TRBD2
cdr3_nt: TGTGCCAGCAGCCAGAACCCTAGCGGGAGCTCCGGGGAGCTGTTTTTT
cdr3_aa: CASSQNPSGSSGELFF

cdr3_length: 15
clone_size: .
j_call: TRBJ2-2
v_call: TRBV6-1
d_call: TRBD2
cdr3_nt: TGTGCCAGCAGTGAAAGCGCGGGAGACACCGGGGAGCTGTTTTTT
cdr3_aa: CASSESAGDTGELFF

cdr3_length: 15
clone_size: .
j_call: TRBJ2-1
v_call: TRBV11-2
d_call: TRBD1
cdr3_nt: TGTGCCAGCAGCTTAGGGGGGACAGGGGGCAATGAGCAGTTCTTC
cdr3_aa: CASSLGGTGGNEQFF

cdr3_length: 14
clone_size: many
j_call: TRBJ2-2
v_call: TRBV5-4
d_call: .
cdr3_nt: TGTGCCAGCAGCTTTTCCGATTTCACCGGGGAGCTGTTTTTT
cdr3_aa: CASSFSDFTGELFF

cdr3_length: 16
clone_size: .
j_call: TRBJ2-3
v_call: TRBV11-2
d_call: .
cdr3_nt: TGTGCCAGCAGCTTAGTTCAGGGGTTGGGCACAGATACGCAGTATTTT
cdr3_aa: CASSLVQGLGTDTQYF

cdr3_length: 19
clone_size: .
j_call: TRBJ1-3
v_call: TRBV11-2
d_call: .
cdr3_nt: TGTGCCAGCAGCTTAGTAAGGGACGGTTATTCTCCCTCTGGAAACACCATATATTTT
cdr3_aa: CASSLVRDGYSPSGNTIYF

cdr3_length: 15
clone_size: .
j_call: TRBJ2-7
v_call: TRBV28
d_call: TRBD2
cdr3_nt: TGTGCCAGCGAAAGGACTAGCGGGACTACCTACGAGCAGTACTTC
cdr3_aa: CASERTSGTTYEQYF

cdr3_length: 16
clone_size: .
j_call: TRBJ2-1
v_call: TRBV6-6
d_call: .
cdr3_nt: TGTGCCAGCAGTTACGCTTCGACTAGGGTCTACAATGAGCAGTTCTTC
cdr3_aa: CASSYASTRVYNEQFF

cdr3_length: 16
clone_size: .
j_call: TRBJ2-3
v_call: TRBV13
d_call: TRBD2
cdr3_nt: TGTGCCAGCAGCTTACGGGGACGAGCGGGGACAGATACGCAGTATTTT
cdr3_aa: CASSLRGRAGTDTQYF

cdr3_length: 12
clone_size: .
j_call: TRBJ1-1
v_call: TRBV29-1
d_call: .
cdr3_nt: TGCAGCGCCAAGATCCAGAACACTGAAGCTTTCTTT
cdr3_aa: CSAKIQNTEAFF

cdr3_length: 15
clone_size: .
j_call: TRBJ2-3
v_call: TRBV5-4
d_call: TRBD1
cdr3_nt: TGTGCCAGCAGCTTAGGACAGGTAAACACAGATACGCAGTATTTT
cdr3_aa: CASSLGQVNTDTQYF

cdr3_length: 15
clone_size: .
j_call: TRBJ2-6
v_call: TRBV9
d_call: .
cdr3_nt: TGTGCCAGCAGCGTAGATGTCTTGGGGGCCAACGTCCTGACTTTC
cdr3_aa: CASSVDVLGANVLTF

cdr3_length: 15
clone_size: .
j_call: TRBJ1-1
v_call: TRBV18
d_call: .
cdr3_nt: TGTGCCAGCTCAGCAGGGGCCACCATGGCCACTGAAGCTTTCTTT
cdr3_aa: CASSAGATMATEAFF

cdr3_length: 16
clone_size: .
j_call: TRBJ2-5
v_call: TRBV14
d_call: .
cdr3_nt: TGTGCCAGCAGCCAAGTTCTTCAGGGGTATTTCGAGACCCAGTACTTC
cdr3_aa: CASSQVLQGYFETQYF

cdr3_length: 15
clone_size: few
j_call: TRBJ2-6
v_call: TRBV18
d_call: TRBD1
cdr3_nt: TGTGCCAGCTCACAACAGGGGTCTGGGGCCAACGTCCTGACTTTC
cdr3_aa: CASSQQGSGANVLTF

cdr3_length: 13
clone_size: few
j_call: TRBJ2-2
v_call: TRBV6-5
d_call: TRBD1
cdr3_nt: TGTGCCAGCAGAGTGCAGGGGGCCGGGGAGCTGTTTTTT
cdr3_aa: CASRVQGAGELFF

cdr3_length: 15
clone_size: .
j_call: TRBJ1-1
v_call: TRBV25-1
d_call: TRBD1
cdr3_nt: TGTGCCAGCAGGCCCGCCGGGACAGCGAACACTGAAGCTTTCTTT
cdr3_aa: CASRPAGTANTEAFF

cdr3_length: 12
clone_size: .
j_call: TRBJ2-7
v_call: TRBV10-3
d_call: .
cdr3_nt: TGTGCCATCAAGGACTACAGGGCCGAGCAGTACTTC
cdr3_aa: CAIKDYRAEQYF

cdr3_length: 14
clone_size: .
j_call: TRBJ1-1
v_call: TRBV13
d_call: .
cdr3_nt: TGTGCCAGCAGCTTCGACAGGCTTAACACTGAAGCTTTCTTT
cdr3_aa: CASSFDRLNTEAFF

cdr3_length: 15
clone_size: few
j_call: TRBJ2-3
v_call: TRBV5-1
d_call: TRBD1
cdr3_nt: TGCGCCAGCAGTTCAGGGGGTCATAGCACAGATACGCAGTATTTT
cdr3_aa: CASSSGGHSTDTQYF

cdr3_length: 14
clone_size: .
j_call: TRBJ2-2
v_call: TRBV9
d_call: .
cdr3_nt: TGTGCCAGCAGCGTAGGACGTGCCACCGGGGAGCTGTTTTTT
cdr3_aa: CASSVGRATGELFF

cdr3_length: 15
clone_size: once
j_call: TRBJ2-3
v_call: TRBV7-3
d_call: .
cdr3_nt: TGTGCCAGCAGCTTAGTTCAGGGGCGGACAGATACGCAGTATTTT
cdr3_aa: CASSLVQGRTDTQYF

cdr3_length: 12
clone_size: once
j_call: TRBJ1-2
v_call: TRBV29-1
d_call: TRBD1
cdr3_nt: TGCAGCGTTGACCGGACAGGTGAAGGCTACACCTTC
cdr3_aa: CSVDRTGEGYTF

cdr3_length: 14
clone_size: few
j_call: TRBJ2-3
v_call: TRBV30
d_call: TRBD2
cdr3_nt: TGTGCCTTAGGCGGGGGGACTAAAACAGATACGCAGTATTTT
cdr3_aa: CALGGGTKTDTQYF

cdr3_length: 14
clone_size: .
j_call: TRBJ1-1
v_call: TRBV5-5
d_call: .
cdr3_nt: TGTGCCAGCAGCTTACAGCAGGGGAACACTGAAGCTTTCTTT
cdr3_aa: CASSLQQGNTEAFF

cdr3_length: 19
clone_size: .
j_call: TRBJ2-1
v_call: TRBV7-8
d_call: .
cdr3_nt: TGTGCCAGCAGCCCCGGGAGCGGAGGAAGAGGACGCACCTACAATGAGCAGTTCTTC
cdr3_aa: CASSPGSGGRGRTYNEQFF

cdr3_length: 12
clone_size: few
j_call: TRBJ1-1
v_call: TRBV6-1
d_call: .
cdr3_nt: TGTGCCAGCAGCCCGGGAAACACTGAAGCTTTCTTT
cdr3_aa: CASSPGNTEAFF

cdr3_length: 14
clone_size: .
j_call: TRBJ2-1
v_call: TRBV29-1
d_call: TRBD2
cdr3_nt: TGCAGCGTTGACATAGCGGGAGATTCGGATGAGCAGTTCTTC
cdr3_aa: CSVDIAGDSDEQFF

cdr3_length: 12
clone_size: .
j_call: TRBJ2-7
v_call: TRBV30
d_call: .
cdr3_nt: TGTGCCTGGAGTCCCACCGACTACGAGCAGTACTTC
cdr3_aa: CAWSPTDYEQYF

cdr3_length: 14
clone_size: once
j_call: TRBJ2-3
v_call: TRBV2
d_call: .
cdr3_nt: TGTGCCAGCAGTGTTGGCCGTGAGGCAGATACGCAGTATTTT
cdr3_aa: CASSVGREADTQYF

cdr3_length: 12
clone_size: .
j_call: TRBJ1-5
v_call: TRBV6-5
d_call: .
cdr3_nt: TGTGCCAGCAGCAGGGACAATCAGCCCCAGCATTTT
cdr3_aa: CASSRDNQPQHF

cdr3_length: 13
clone_size: few
j_call: TRBJ2-5
v_call: TRBV2
d_call: .
cdr3_nt: TGTGCCAGCAGTGCTCAGTACCAAGAGACCCAGTACTTC
cdr3_aa: CASSAQYQETQYF

cdr3_length: 16
clone_size: .
j_call: TRBJ2-7
v_call: TRBV5-1
d_call: TRBD2
cdr3_nt: TGCGCCAGCAGCTCGGGACTAGCGGGAGGGCCGGTCGAGCAGTACTTC
cdr3_aa: CASSSGLAGGPVEQYF

cdr3_length: 16
clone_size: .
j_call: TRBJ2-3
v_call: TRBV11-2
d_call: .
cdr3_nt: TGTGCCAGCAGCTCCGCACTATGGCGTGCGACAGATACGCAGTATTTT
cdr3_aa: CASSSALWRATDTQYF

cdr3_length: 15
clone_size: once
j_call: TRBJ1-5
v_call: TRBV10-2
d_call: .
cdr3_nt: TGCGCCAGCAGTGGGGTCAGCAGAAGCAATCAGCCCCAGCATTTT
cdr3_aa: CASSGVSRSNQPQHF

cdr3_length: 14
clone_size: .
j_call: TRBJ2-1
v_call: TRBV5-1
d_call: .
cdr3_nt: TGCGCCAGCAGAGATGGTCGGGGAGGCGATGAGCAGTTCTTC
cdr3_aa: CASRDGRGGDEQFF

cdr3_length: 13
clone_size: .
j_call: TRBJ2-3
v_call: TRBV5-4
d_call: .
cdr3_nt: TGTGCCAGCAGCTTCAAAATTCAAGATACGCAGTATTTT
cdr3_aa: CASSFKIQDTQYF

cdr3_length: 16
clone_size: .
j_call: TRBJ1-2
v_call: TRBV10-3
d_call: .
cdr3_nt: TGTGCCACCTCTGCCTCGCGGGCGCCCGCGCCTTATGGCTACACCTTC
cdr3_aa: CATSASRAPAPYGYTF

cdr3_length: 13
clone_size: .
j_call: TRBJ1-1
v_call: TRBV13
d_call: .
cdr3_nt: TGTGCCAGCAGCTCCTACGGGGGAACTGAAGCTTTCTTT
cdr3_aa: CASSSYGGTEAFF